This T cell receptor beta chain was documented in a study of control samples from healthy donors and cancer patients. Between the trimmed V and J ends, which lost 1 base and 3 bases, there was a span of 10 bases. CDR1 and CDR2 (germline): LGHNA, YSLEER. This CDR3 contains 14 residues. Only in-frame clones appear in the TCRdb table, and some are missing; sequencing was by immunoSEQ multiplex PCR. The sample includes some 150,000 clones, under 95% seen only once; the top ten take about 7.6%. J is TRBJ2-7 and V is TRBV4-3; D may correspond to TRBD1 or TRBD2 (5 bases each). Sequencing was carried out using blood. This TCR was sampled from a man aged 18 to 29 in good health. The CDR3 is CASSQARDVYEQYF. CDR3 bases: TGCGCCAGCAGCCAAGCCCGGGACGTCTACGAGCAGTACTTC.